A single sample gave rise to the 13 T cell receptor beta chains below, sequenced in a study of graft-versus-host responses after intestinal transplantation. These receptors are not linked to any known antigen. Measured with immunoSEQ multiplex PCR; TCRdb has only the in-frame clones, and not every one. The data contain tens of thousands of clones, around 90% of them singletons. Source: unstimulated CD4+ T cells sorted from spleen or lymph node cells, taken before intestinal transplant. The source is a human donor who received an intestinal transplant.

This chain joins TRBV7-9 and TRBJ2-3; 10 positions agree with TRBD2. The CDR3 is made up of 16 amino acids. The trim removed 10 bases at V and 0 bases at J, leaving 10 bases unmatched. Germline CDR1 and CDR2: SEHNR and FQNEAQ (reference sequence). The CDR3 sequence is CATTITSGVSTDTQYF. The DNA of the CDR3 is TGTGCCACCACCATTACTAGCGGGGTTAGCACAGATACGCAGTATTTT.

The rearrangement links TRBV19 to TRBJ1-1; 7 bases align to TRBD1. This CDR3 has 16 amino acids. The V gene's germline CDR1 is LNHDA and CDR2 SQIVND (reference sequence). V gave up 2 bases and J gave up 4 bases; unmatched junction bases: 10. The DNA of the CDR3 is TGTGCCAGTAGTATAATACAGGGGATAGGAGGCACTGAAGCTTTCTTT. Translating it yields CASSIIQGIGGTEAFF.

This clone was observed a few times. The chain employs TRBV27 and TRBJ2-5, with TRBD2 matching 10 bases. CDR3 length equals 14 residues. Germline V gene sequence: CDR1 MNHEY, CDR2 SMNVEV (reference sequence). Trimming took 8 bases from V and 2 from J; bases not matched to a gene: 5. Here the CDR3 DNA reads TGTGCCAGCGGCGAGCGGGAGGGACAAGAGACCCAGTACTTC. As protein: CASGEREGQETQYF.

This clone was counted a single time. V is TRBV7-8 and J is TRBJ2-7, with 7 bases identical to TRBD1. The CDR3 extends over 13 amino acids. Trimming removed 5 bases from V and 2 bases from J; junction bases left unmatched: 3. CDR1 is SGHVS, CDR2 FQNEAQ, per germline. The chain's CDR3 is CASSRGQTYEQYF. The CDR3 DNA reads as TGTGCCAGCAGCCGGGGACAGACCTACGAGCAGTACTTC.

The DNA of the CDR3 is TGTGCCAGCACCCTAGGGACAGGGGCGTTTTACGAGCAGTACTTC. This sequence encodes CASTLGTGAFYEQYF. This sequence joins TRBV28 and TRBJ2-7; 10 nucleotides align to TRBD1. Germline lookup yields CDR1 MDHEN and CDR2 SYDVKM. V was clipped by 7 bases and J by 4 bases; unmatched bases: 10. The length of the CDR3 is 15 residues.

This clone was picked up one time. The V and J genes are TRBV6-5 and TRBJ2-1; D might be TRBD1 (7 bases). The germline V gene encodes CDR1 MNHEY and CDR2 SVGAGI. The CDR3 sequence is 14 residues long. V was shortened by 7 bases and J by 8 bases, with 18 bases between the two germline ends. CDR3 region: CASTGQGDCDEQFF. CDR3 bases: TGTGCCAGCACGGGGCAGGGGGACTGCGATGAGCAGTTCTTC.

This clone has just a few counts. This rearrangement joins TRBV6-5 to TRBJ1-6; maybe TRBD1 (6 bases). Germline V gene sequence: CDR1 MNHEY, CDR2 SVGAGI. This CDR3 has 12 amino acids. V shed 6 bases and J shed 7 bases, with 7 bases lying between them. The CDR3 region is CASSQGNSPLHF. Written as DNA, the CDR3 is TGTGCCAGCAGCCAGGGGAATTCACCCCTCCACTTT.

This clone was picked up a small number of times. CDR3 coding DNA: TGTGCCAGCAGCGGTAGCGGGGGGGTGTACAATGAGCAGTTCTTC. This encodes CASSGSGGVYNEQFF. This sequence joins TRBV7-9 and TRBJ2-1, with 11 positions matching TRBD2. CDR3 length: 15 residues. The V gene end was trimmed by 5 bases and the J gene end by 4 bases; junction bases not matched to a gene: 4. Germline V CDR1 and CDR2: SEHNR, FQNEAQ (reference sequence).

The chain employs TRBV2 and TRBJ1-1, with TRBD1 matching over 7 bases. Germline CDR1 reads SNHLY; CDR2 reads FYNNEI. V trimming: 7 bases; J trimming: 5 bases; junction bases outside the gene matches: 7. The CDR3 runs 13 residues. CDR3 DNA: TGTGCCAGCATTTACAGGGGCGGAACTGAAGCTTTCTTT. Residues: CASIYRGGTEAFF.

This chain links TRBV27 with TRBJ2-1, with D perhaps matching TRBD2 (6 bases). Germline CDR1 and CDR2: MNHEY and SMNVEV (reference sequence). The CDR3 extends over 14 amino acids. Trimming took off 6 bases at V and 1 base at J, with 10 bases between the two ends. CDR3 bases: TGTGCCAGCAGGGGGCGGGGTTCCTACAATGAGCAGTTCTTC. Protein: CASRGRGSYNEQFF.

The chain recombines TRBV6-5 with TRBJ1-5; 7 bases map to TRBD1. Germline V gives CDR1 MNHEY, CDR2 SVGAGI. With 4 bases clipped from V and 0 bases from J, the junction kept 3 bases outside the gene matches. CDR3 length: 15 amino acids. CDR3 protein: CASSSDRNSNQPQHF. For the CDR3, the DNA is TGTGCCAGCAGTTCGGACAGGAATAGCAATCAGCCCCAGCATTTT.

The chain combines TRBV29-1 with TRBJ2-5; TRBD2 is a possible D gene (6 bases). Trimming stripped 6 bases from V and 4 bases from J, with 15 bases between. This CDR3 spans 13 amino acids. From germline, CDR1 is SQVTM and CDR2 ANQGSEA. The CDR3 loop is CSVPPEGRETQYF. The CDR3 nucleotides read TGCAGCGTCCCCCCGGAGGGCCGAGAGACCCAGTACTTC. Looking up the rest from reference TRBV29-1 and TRBJ2-5 gives the full variable domain: SAVISQKPSRDICQRGTSLTIQCQVDSQVTMMFWYRQQPGQSLTLIATANQGSEATYESGFVIDKFPISRPNLTFSTLTVSNMSPEDSSIYLCSVPPEGRETQYFGPGTRLLVL.

The chain links TRBV18 to TRBJ2-1, with D hard to call. V was clipped by 0 bases and J by 5 bases, with 17 bases between them. The CDR3 loop spans 17 amino acids. The germline V gene encodes CDR1 KGHSH and CDR2 LQKENI. CDR3 coding DNA: TGTGCCAGCTCACCACCAAGTCGAGGCAAACTGAACAATGAGCAGTTCTTC. This translates into CASSPPSRGKLNNEQFF.